This entry describes one T cell receptor (beta chain). This sample was taken from a study of T cell repertoires in cytomegalovirus infection. TCRdb used MiXCR to reprocess the reads, holding one entry per CDR3 protein. The sample carries approximately 750,000 distinct CDR3 sequences, 35% to 45% recorded once. The CDR3 has 12 amino acids. Trimming cost V 3 bases and J 14 bases, with 13 bases left between them. Sequenced material: PBMCs. The chain employs TRBV12-3 or TRBV12-4 and TRBJ1-4; no definite D call. This clonotype originated in a human donor in good health (CMV status not recorded). Some clones in this sample may be carry-over from other donors' samples. The CDR3 protein is CASSFAGGRLFF. CDR3 in DNA: TGTGCCAGCAGTTTCGCTGGAGGACGGCTGTTTTTT.